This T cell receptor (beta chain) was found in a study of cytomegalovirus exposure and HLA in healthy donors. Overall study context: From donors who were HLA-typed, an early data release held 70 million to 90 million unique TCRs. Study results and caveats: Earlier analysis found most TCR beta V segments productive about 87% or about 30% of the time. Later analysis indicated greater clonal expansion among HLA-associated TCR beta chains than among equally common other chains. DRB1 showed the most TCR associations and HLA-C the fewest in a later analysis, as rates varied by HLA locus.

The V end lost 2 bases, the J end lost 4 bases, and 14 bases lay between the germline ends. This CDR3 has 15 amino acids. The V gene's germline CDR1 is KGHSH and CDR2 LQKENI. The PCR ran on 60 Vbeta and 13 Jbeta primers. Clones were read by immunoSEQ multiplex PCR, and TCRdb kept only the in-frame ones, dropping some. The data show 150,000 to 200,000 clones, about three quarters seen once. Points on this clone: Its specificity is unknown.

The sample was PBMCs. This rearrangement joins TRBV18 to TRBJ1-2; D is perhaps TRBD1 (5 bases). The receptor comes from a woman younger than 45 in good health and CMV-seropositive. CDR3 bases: TGTGCCAGCTCACCAGCCCGGCAGGGTCCCTATGGCTACACCTTC. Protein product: CASSPARQGPYGYTF. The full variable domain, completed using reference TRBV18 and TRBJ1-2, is NAGVMQNPRHLVRRRGQEARLRCSPMKGHSHVYWYRQLPEEGLKFMVYLQKENIIDESGMPKERFSAEFPKEGPSILRIQQVVRGDSAAYFCASSPARQGPYGYTFGSGTRLTVV.